Below, 18 T cell receptor beta chains from the same sample are listed, as sequenced in a study of blood T cell repertoires in COVID-19. Method: immunoSEQ multiplex PCR; TCRdb's copy keeps in-frame clones and lacks some. The data show more than 25,000 clones, around 87% seen once. Sequencing used peripheral blood. Receptors were obtained from a man in his fifties or sixties with active COVID-19.

The V gene is TRBV7-6, the J gene TRBJ1-1; perhaps TRBD1 as D (5 bases). V gave up 1 base and J gave up 1 base, with 10 bases separating them. This CDR3 spans 15 amino acids. Germline lookup yields CDR1 SGHVS and CDR2 FNYEAQ. CDR3 DNA: TGTGCCAGCAGCTTAGTAGACAGTAAGAACACTGAAGCTTTCTTT. Its protein product is CASSLVDSKNTEAFF.

The CDR3 is CSVDFGRGAGNTIYF. In DNA form, the CDR3 reads TGCAGCGTTGATTTCGGCAGGGGGGCCGGAAACACCATATATTTT. The chain joins TRBV29-1 to TRBJ1-3; TRBD1 matches at 7 bases. Losses at the gene ends were 3 bases for V and 4 bases for J; bases not matched to a gene: 9. CDR3 length equals 15 residues. The germline gives CDR1 SQVTM, CDR2 ANQGSEA.

The chain has TRBV19 and TRBJ2-3; 9 nucleotides agree with TRBD2. CDR1 LNHDA and CDR2 SQIVND come from the germline V gene (reference sequence). CDR3 size: 15 residues. V was pared by 6 bases and J by 5 bases, with 9 bases of the junction left unmatched. Written as DNA, the CDR3 is TGTGCCAGTAGGTCCGCGGGGGGGCGAATAGATACGCAGTATTTT. It translates to CASRSAGGRIDTQYF. The whole variable domain, remainder taken from reference TRBV19 and TRBJ2-3, is DGGITQSPKYLFRKEGQNVTLSCEQNLNHDAMYWYRQDPGQGLRLIYYSQIVNDFQKGDIAEGYSVSREKKESFPLTVTSAQKNPTAFYLCASRSAGGRIDTQYFGPGTRLTVL.

The rearrangement uses TRBV14 and TRBJ2-3; 12 bases are a match to TRBD2. Per the germline V gene, CDR1 is SGHDN and CDR2 is FVKESK. J lost 2 bases, V lost 5 bases, and 11 bases had no gene match. This CDR3 has 18 residues. CDR3 amino acids: CASSTRLAGVSFTDTQYF. DNA for the CDR3: TGTGCCAGCAGCACGCGACTAGCGGGAGTTTCATTCACAGATACGCAGTATTTT. Using reference TRBV14 and TRBJ2-3 for the parts outside the CDR3, the full variable domain is EAGVTQFPSHSVIEKGQTVTLRCDPISGHDNLYWYRRVMGKEIKFLLHFVKESKQDESGMPNNRFLAERTGGTYSTLKVQPAELEDSGVYFCASSTRLAGVSFTDTQYFGPGTRLTVL.

The rearrangement joins TRBV6-2 or TRBV6-3 to TRBJ1-2; no definite D call. From germline, CDR1 is MNHEY and CDR2 SVGEGT. The CDR3 consists of 16 residues. V dropped 0 bases and J dropped 2 bases, with 13 bases sitting between them. The chain's CDR3 is CASSYSASRSNYGYTF. CDR3 nucleotides: TGTGCCAGCAGTTACTCGGCCTCTCGGAGCAACTATGGCTACACCTTC.

The chain recombines TRBV3-1 (or the pseudogene TRBV3-2) with TRBJ1-4, with 7 bases identical to TRBD1. This CDR3 contains 15 residues. Germline V gene data show CDR1 as LGHDT and CDR2 as YNNKEL (reference sequence). V lost 3 bases and J lost 2; bases outside the gene matches: 3. The DNA of the CDR3 is TGTGCCAGCAGCCATTGGGACAGTACTAATGAAAAACTGTTTTTT. It translates to CASSHWDSTNEKLFF.

The V and J genes are TRBV6-6 and TRBJ1-1; D is unclear. The CDR3 is 14 residues long. Germline V gives CDR1 MNHNY, CDR2 SVGAGI (reference sequence). Trimming removed 4 bases from V and 1 base from J, with 10 bases in between. This CDR3 reads CASSLRRENTEAFF. CDR3 nucleotides: TGTGCCAGCAGTTTAAGAAGAGAGAACACTGAAGCTTTCTTT.

This chain uses TRBV6-5 with TRBJ1-1; a possible D gene is TRBD1 (5 bases). Trimming left V 6 bases short and J 10 bases short, with 15 bases between. The CDR3 spans 12 residues. The germline V gene has CDR1 MNHEY and CDR2 SVGAGI. CDR3 sequence (DNA): TGTGCCAGCAGCAAAGGGCAGGGTGGAGCTTTCTTT. This gives the protein CASSKGQGGAFF.

The sample holds one count of this clone. The J gene is TRBJ2-7, the V gene TRBV5-1; 12 bases are a match to TRBD2. Germline V CDR1 and CDR2: SGHRS, YFSETQ. J gave up 1 base and V 2 bases, and 10 bases lay outside the gene matches. The CDR3 extends over 18 amino acids. DNA for the CDR3: TGCGCCAGCAGCTTTAATGGCGAGACTAGCGGGAGATCCTACGAGCAGTACGTC. Its protein product is CASSFNGETSGRSYEQYV.

The chain combines TRBV13 with TRBJ2-7, with 9 positions matching TRBD1. The CDR3 length is 15 residues. V dropped 4 bases and J dropped 2; count of bases not matched to a gene: 6. The germline CDR1 and CDR2 sequences are PRHDT and FYEKMQ (reference sequence). In DNA form, the CDR3 reads TGTGCCAGCAGCTCAGCGGGACAGGGAACCTACGAGCAGTACGTC. Its translation: CASSSAGQGTYEQYV.

This chain's CDR3 is CASSVGVTGNTGELFF. The CDR3 DNA is TGTGCCAGCAGCGTAGGGGTTACAGGGAACACCGGGGAGCTGTTTTTT. This chain connects TRBV9 to TRBJ2-2, with D possibly TRBD1 on 5 matching bases. Germline V CDR1 and CDR2: SGDLS, YYNGEE. The CDR3 is 16 residues long. V lost 0 bases and J lost 1, with 10 bases in between. Full variable domain (outside the CDR3, taken from reference TRBV9 and TRBJ2-2): DSGVTQTPKHLITATGQRVTLRCSPRSGDLSVYWYQQSLDQGLQFLIQYYNGEERAKGNILERFSAQQFPDLHSELNLSSLELGDSALYFCASSVGVTGNTGELFFGEGSRLTVL.

The V call is TRBV11-3, the J call TRBJ2-3, with 7 positions matching TRBD1. Germline CDR1 SGHNT, CDR2 YENEEA. The CDR3 has 14 residues. V shed 5 bases, J shed 8 bases, and the junction held 10 bases outside the gene matches. CDR3: CASSRYRDSRTQYF. CDR3 coding DNA: TGTGCCAGCAGCCGTTACCGGGACAGTCGTACGCAGTATTTT.

The V gene is TRBV10-2, the J gene TRBJ1-2, with 8 nucleotides matching TRBD1. The CDR3 totals 16 residues. The trim removed 2 bases at V and 3 bases at J, leaving 8 bases unmatched. CDR1 and CDR2 from the germline V gene are WSHSY and SAAADI. For the CDR3, the DNA is TGCGCCAGCAGTGAGCGCGGGCGACAGGGGCACTATGGCTACACCTTC. It codes for CASSERGRQGHYGYTF.

This clone showed up just once. The chain is built from TRBV10-3 and TRBJ2-7; 9 bases agree with TRBD1. V lost 10 bases, J lost 2 bases, and 6 bases stayed unmatched. The germline V gene has CDR1 ENHRY and CDR2 SYGVKD. This CDR3 is 13 amino acids long. The CDR3 loop is CATRGTGTYEQYF. The CDR3, as DNA: TGTGCCACCCGAGGGACAGGGACCTACGAGCAGTACTTC.

The V and J genes are TRBV9 and TRBJ2-5; D not resolved. CDR3 size: 12 residues. Germline V gene sequence: CDR1 SGDLS, CDR2 YYNGEE. The V end was cut by 4 bases, the J end by 0 bases, with 4 bases between. The DNA for the CDR3 is TGTGCCAGCAGCCCTCACCAAGAGACCCAGTACTTC. Amino acid sequence: CASSPHQETQYF.

The chain is built from TRBV7-9 and TRBJ2-2, with D perhaps matching TRBD2 (5 bases). V lost 5 bases and J 1 base, leaving 17 bases between the germline ends. The V gene's germline CDR1 is SEHNR and CDR2 FQNEAQ (reference sequence). This CDR3 comprises 17 residues. The CDR3 DNA sequence: TGTGCCAGCAGCCCCCTGGACGCTGCGGGGAACACCGGGGAGCTGTTTTTT. This encodes CASSPLDAAGNTGELFF.

The rearrangement links TRBV28 to TRBJ1-6; possibly TRBD1 for D (6 bases). The CDR3 consists of 15 residues. Trimming left V 3 bases short and J 7 bases short, with 13 bases between. Germline loops: CDR1 MDHEN, CDR2 SYDVKM. The CDR3 bases are TGTGCCAGCAGTTTTAGGGTCAGGGGAAATTCACCCCTCCACTTT. This codes for CASSFRVRGNSPLHF.

This chain uses TRBV6-2 or TRBV6-3 with TRBJ2-2; 9 bases agree with TRBD2. This CDR3 comprises 16 residues. CDR1 is MNHEY and CDR2 is SVGEGT in the germline V gene. The trim removed 5 bases at V and 5 bases at J, leaving 9 bases unmatched. CDR3 sequence: CASSVSGSVNTGELFF. The CDR3 DNA is TGTGCCAGCAGTGTTAGCGGGAGCGTGAATACCGGGGAGCTGTTTTTT.